The subject of this entry is one TCR beta chain. Its specificity is not known. Data came from immunoSEQ multiplex PCR; TCRdb stores just in-frame clones and leaves some out. The sample has some 120,000 clones, 88% seen once; the top ten hold about 7.9%. The record originates from a study of T cell responses to AZD1222 COVID-19 vaccine. Study-wide results and limits: Unmutated variant regions are reportedly targeted by nearly half of spike-specific TCRs. In a largely white British group with more females than males, clonal diversity was possibly underestimated. The peak T cell response came first, and repertoires were sampled only after it. With two AZD1222 doses given, Spike-specific TCR breadth and depth both rose.

The sample was peripheral blood, taken on day 0 of AZD1222 vaccination. This clonotype was sampled from an adult in good health.

The CDR3 DNA sequence: TGTGCCAGCAGTGAAGACAGGGTGGGCACAGATACGCAGTATTTT. Encoded protein: CASSEDRVGTDTQYF. The chain joins TRBV6-1 to TRBJ2-3, with a possible D match to TRBD1 (6 bases). The V gene lost 1 base and the J gene lost 1 base, with 9 bases spanning the gap. The V gene's germline CDR1 is MNHNS and CDR2 SASEGT. The length of the CDR3 is 15 residues.